Shown below are 23 T cell receptor beta chains from a single sample sequenced in a study of shared clonotypes between healthy human individuals. Sequencing used immunoSEQ multiplex PCR; TCRdb keeps in-frame clones, though not all of them. The sample contains 550,000 to 850,000 clones, approximately 79% of which appear only once. Sequencing was carried out using memory CD4+ T cells sorted from blood. Subset here: CD45RA-negative fraction. The receptors derive from a woman in her twenties or thirties in good health.

The V call is TRBV2, the J call TRBJ2-2; D possibly matches TRBD1 or TRBD2 (5 bases each). The CDR3 spans 16 residues. From germline, CDR1 is SNHLY and CDR2 FYNNEI. The V and J ends lost 6 bases and 4 bases respectively, with 18 bases between them. The CDR3 DNA sequence: TGTGCCAGCAGCTCTTATGGGAGTGGGGGCACCGGGGAGCTGTTTTTT. Residues: CASSSYGSGGTGELFF.

As concerns this clone: At one end, the junction sequence differs from germline, possibly due to a read error. The gene calls are TRBV25-1 and TRBJ2-3, with a possible D match to TRBD1 (5 bases). The CDR3 has 14 amino acids. Germline loops: CDR1 MGHDK, CDR2 SYGVNS. In DNA form, the CDR3 reads TGTGCCAGCAGTGAGGCTGGGTCGACAGATGCGCAGTATTTT. Its translation is CASSEAGSTDAQYF. The variable domain in full, with the rest retrieved from reference TRBV25-1 and TRBJ2-3, is EADIYQTPRYLVIGTGKKITLECSQTMGHDKMYWYQQDPGMELHLIHYSYGVNSTEKGDLSSESTVSRIRTEHFPLTLESARPSHTSQYLCASSEAGSTDAQYFGPGTRLTVL.

V and J are TRBV19 and TRBJ2-7; 8 bases line up with TRBD2. CDR1 is LNHDA, CDR2 SQIVND, per germline (reference sequence). Trimming took 3 bases from V and 2 from J; bases not matched to a gene: 6. CDR3 size: 15 residues. The CDR3 sequence is CASSIMRGDTYEQYF. Here the CDR3 DNA reads TGTGCCAGTAGTATTATGCGGGGGGATACCTACGAGCAGTACTTC.

The CDR3 bases are TGTGCCAGCAGCCAGGCAGACAGGTTCACTGAAGCTTTCTTT. The encoded protein is CASSQADRFTEAFF. J is TRBJ1-1 and V is TRBV5-8; D perhaps matches TRBD1 (6 bases). Germline-derived CDR1 and CDR2 are SGHTS and YDEGEE. CDR3 size: 14 residues. The ends were cut back, 4 bases at V and 4 bases at J, with 14 bases in the middle.

This clone was picked up many times. The V call is TRBV5-1, the J call TRBJ2-5, with a weak D call TRBD2 (6 bases). From germline, CDR1 is SGHRS and CDR2 YFSETQ. The length of the CDR3 is 14 residues. The V end lost 3 bases, the J end lost 2 bases, and 11 bases lay between the germline ends. The CDR3 bases are TGCGCCAGCAGCTCAGCGGGTGTACAAGAGACCCAGTACTTC. Its translation: CASSSAGVQETQYF.

This clone was seen a single time. Since a much larger clone is just one base distant, this may be a read error. The V gene is TRBV6-6, the J gene TRBJ2-3; no reliable D call. Deletions cut 4 bases from V and 4 bases from J, with 3 bases between. The CDR3 extends over 11 amino acids. CDR1 is MNHNY, CDR2 SVGAGI, per germline (reference sequence). The CDR3 reads CASSLADTQYF. The CDR3 region has the DNA TGTGCCAGCAGTTTGGCAGATACGCAGTATTTT.

The V and J genes are TRBV23-1 and TRBJ2-5; D is perhaps TRBD2 (5 bases). TRBV23-1 is an open reading frame whose function is uncertain. V lost 10 bases, J lost 2 bases, and 17 bases lay in between. The CDR3 totals 14 residues. CDR3 region: CATNIGRAQETQYF. The DNA for the CDR3 is TGCGCCACCAATATCGGGCGGGCTCAAGAGACCCAGTACTTC.

This chain uses TRBV4-2 with TRBJ1-2; D call uncertain. Germline lookup yields CDR1 LGHNA and CDR2 YNFKEQ. CDR3 length: 13 residues. V was cut by 1 base and J by 4 bases, with 7 bases left in between. The CDR3 is CASSQGEGYGYTF. CDR3 nucleotides: TGTGCCAGCAGCCAAGGGGAAGGCTATGGCTACACCTTC.

CDR3 residues: CASSAGGEKLFF. Written as DNA, the CDR3 is TGTGCCAGCAGCGCGGGGGGGGAAAAACTGTTTTTT. This sequence joins TRBV7-8 and TRBJ1-4; D is perhaps TRBD1 (5 bases). Germline V gives CDR1 SGHVS, CDR2 FQNEAQ. Trimming stripped 5 bases from V and 8 bases from J, with 9 bases between. This CDR3 has 12 amino acids.

The chain employs TRBV7-9 and TRBJ1-1; D not certain. The CDR3 runs to 10 residues. V lost 3 bases to trimming and J lost 11 bases, with 7 bases between them. Germline CDR1 and CDR2: SEHNR and FQNEAQ (reference sequence). CDR3 nucleotide sequence: TGTGCCAGCAGCTTCGATGGGGCTTTCTTT. The encoded protein is CASSFDGAFF.

This clone was detected a few times. This rearrangement joins TRBV15 to TRBJ1-1; D ambiguous. V was shortened by 1 base and J by 0 bases, with 3 bases between the two germline ends. Germline CDR1 is LNHNV and CDR2 is YYDKDF (reference sequence). The CDR3 is made up of 13 amino acids. The CDR3 DNA sequence: TGTGCCACCAGCAGAGCCCTGAACACTGAAGCTTTCTTT. It encodes CATSRALNTEAFF.

The chain is built from TRBV7-2 and TRBJ2-7; tentative D call: TRBD2 (5 bases). The V and J ends lost 3 bases and 2 bases respectively, with 11 bases between them. Looked up from germline, CDR1 is SGHTA and CDR2 is FQGNSA. The CDR3 consists of 14 residues. The CDR3 DNA follows: TGTGCCAGCAGCTTCTATCAGACTACCTACGAGCAGTACTTC. Its protein product is CASSFYQTTYEQYF.

V is TRBV19 and J is TRBJ2-1, with D tentatively TRBD2 (6 bases). Trimming left V 3 bases short and J 7 bases short, with 25 bases between. Looked up from germline, CDR1 is LNHDA and CDR2 is SQIVND (reference sequence). The CDR3 runs 18 residues. The DNA for the CDR3 is TGTGCCAGTAGTATTAGGTCCGGTGGGAGGACCCCGAGGAATGAGCAGTTCTTC. It yields the protein CASSIRSGGRTPRNEQFF.

This clone has only one observation. The gene calls are TRBV5-1 and TRBJ2-3, with TRBD2 as a possible D gene (7 bases). V lost 4 bases and J 7 bases, leaving 19 bases between the germline ends. The CDR3 totals 15 residues. From germline, CDR1 is SGHRS and CDR2 YFSETQ. The chain's CDR3 is CASSPGGGSWYTQYF. The CDR3 DNA sequence: TGCGCCAGCAGCCCAGGCGGGGGCTCCTGGTATACGCAGTATTTT.

Only a few counts were recorded for this clone. CDR3 amino acids: CASSTMRDTEAFF. DNA for the CDR3: TGTGCCAGCAGCACGATGAGGGACACTGAAGCTTTCTTT. The rearrangement joins TRBV6-1 to TRBJ1-1; no reliable D call. The germline V and J ends were trimmed by 6 bases and 3 bases, with 11 bases remaining between them. Germline CDR1 reads MNHNS; CDR2 reads SASEGT. The CDR3 spans 13 residues.

The chain recombines TRBV4-2 with TRBJ2-2; 7 bases are a match to TRBD2. V was pared by 1 base and J by 2 bases, with 7 bases of the junction left unmatched. The CDR3 loop spans 17 amino acids. CDR1 LGHNA and CDR2 YNFKEQ come from the germline V gene. In DNA form, the CDR3 reads TGTGCCAGCAGCCAAGCGACCGCGGGAGCAAACACCGGGGAGCTGTTTTTT. It specifies CASSQATAGANTGELFF.

This clone showed up just a few times. The genes are TRBV27 and TRBJ2-7; TRBD2 might be the D (5 bases). Germline V lookup: CDR1 MNHEY, CDR2 SMNVEV (reference sequence). V lost 6 bases and J 2 bases, leaving 14 bases between the germline ends. The CDR3 runs to 14 residues. DNA of the CDR3: TGTGCCAGCAGAGTGCGGGTCTTGGCCTACGAGCAGTACTTC. It specifies CASRVRVLAYEQYF.

The V gene is TRBV14, the J gene TRBJ2-1; D may be TRBD2 (6 bases). The CDR3 has 15 amino acids. Germline V lookup: CDR1 SGHDN, CDR2 FVKESK. The V end lost 1 base, the J end lost 2 bases, and 9 bases lay between the germline ends. The CDR3 reads CASSQAGDTYNEQFF. CDR3 nucleotide sequence: TGTGCCAGCAGCCAAGCGGGAGACACCTACAATGAGCAGTTCTTC.

The J gene is TRBJ2-5, the V gene TRBV30, with D perhaps matching TRBD2 (6 bases). V was shortened by 7 bases and J by 1 base, with 13 bases between the two germline ends. The CDR3 is 13 residues long. The germline V gene encodes CDR1 GTSNPN and CDR2 SVGIG (reference sequence). The CDR3 protein is CAFTRDFQETQYF. Here the CDR3 DNA reads TGTGCCTTCACCCGGGACTTCCAAGAGACCCAGTACTTC.

The rearrangement joins TRBV27 to TRBJ2-2, with D possibly matching TRBD2 (6 bases). Trimming took 3 bases from V and 6 from J, leaving 14 bases between them. The CDR3 runs 15 residues. The germline V gene has CDR1 MNHEY and CDR2 SMNVEV (reference sequence). The CDR3 coding sequence is TGTGCCAGCAGTTTGAACACGGGAGTCCCCGGGGAGCTGTTTTTT. Encoded protein: CASSLNTGVPGELFF.

The chain recombines TRBV6-1 with TRBJ1-5; 8 bases are shared with TRBD1. Per the germline V gene, CDR1 is MNHNS and CDR2 is SASEGT. Trimming at V came to 2 bases and at J to 3 bases, leaving 12 bases not matched to a gene. This CDR3 spans 18 amino acids. The CDR3 sequence is CASSEQAGGAISNQPQHF. The CDR3 DNA reads TGTGCCAGCAGTGAACAGGCAGGGGGCGCGATTTCCAATCAGCCCCAGCATTTT.

The rearrangement joins TRBV28 to TRBJ2-2, with 11 positions matching TRBD2. Germline loops: CDR1 MDHEN, CDR2 SYDVKM. Trimming at V came to 5 bases and at J to 5 bases, leaving 4 bases not matched to a gene. The CDR3 length is 15 residues. The CDR3 DNA sequence: TGTGCCAGCAGTCGACTAGCGGGAAAGACCGGGGAGCTGTTTTTT. Residues: CASSRLAGKTGELFF. Drawing the rest from reference TRBV28 and TRBJ2-2, the complete variable domain is DVKVTQSSRYLVKRTGEKVFLECVQDMDHENMFWYRQDPGLGLRLIYFSYDVKMKEKGDIPEGYSVSREKKERFSLILESASTNQTSMYLCASSRLAGKTGELFFGEGSRLTVL.

V gene TRBV23-1 combines with J gene TRBJ2-7, with a weak D call TRBD1 (6 bases). TRBV23-1 is filed as an ORF, its function uncertain. The CDR3 totals 21 residues. V lost 4 bases to trimming and J lost 3 bases, with 34 bases between them. The DNA for the CDR3 is TGCGCCAGCAGTCCTTCGTTCCCACAGGGTCTCCGGCCTCAGGGGCACTACGAGCAGTACTTC. It is translated as CASSPSFPQGLRPQGHYEQYF.